Each of the 20 T cell receptor beta chains below was sequenced from the same sample in a study of cytomegalovirus exposure and HLA in healthy donors (dated by TCRdb to about 2017). The protocol used for the library was the immunoSEQ multiplex PCR assay. The multiplex PCR relied on a mix of 60 forward primers for TCR Vbeta segments and 13 reverse primers for TCR Jbeta segments. The immuneACCESS repertoire file appears here via TCRdb, limited to in-frame rearrangements. These files lack a portion of the clones; in checked studies, under half of the deficit traces to unresolved V genes, and the cause of the others is not known. This sample comprises over 150,000 clones, about 75% of them detected only once. The top ten clonotypes cover around 4.6% of the sample. Sequencing input: PBMCs. The receptors were sampled from a male donor in good health and CMV-seronegative.

This chain connects TRBV28 to TRBJ2-3, with D perhaps matching TRBD1 (6 bases). Trimming took off 5 bases at V and 5 bases at J, with 17 bases between the two ends. Germline values: CDR1 MDHEN, CDR2 SYDVKM. There are 15 residues in the CDR3. The CDR3 reads CASSGPTQGIDTQYF. The CDR3 bases are TGTGCCAGCAGTGGTCCCACGCAGGGGATAGATACGCAGTATTTT.

The V gene is TRBV27, the J gene TRBJ2-5, with D perhaps TRBD1 (6 bases). CDR1 MNHEY and CDR2 SMNVEV come from the germline V gene (reference sequence). V gave up 3 bases and J gave up 5 bases, with 19 bases separating them. CDR3 length: 16 amino acids. The CDR3 nucleotides are TGTGCCAGCAGTTTCAGATCAGACAGGATGGATGAGACCCAGTACTTC. This translates into CASSFRSDRMDETQYF.

The J gene is TRBJ2-7, the V gene TRBV7-3; the match to TRBD2 covers 8 bases. The V gene end was trimmed by 5 bases and the J gene end by 3 bases; junction bases not matched to a gene: 9. The CDR3 runs to 15 residues. Germline loops: CDR1 SGHTA, CDR2 FQGTGA. Here the CDR3 DNA reads TGTGCCAGCAGCCCTTCCGGGGGGGGTAACTACGAGCAGTACTTC. Amino acid sequence: CASSPSGGGNYEQYF.

V is TRBV6-1 and J is TRBJ2-1; possibly TRBD2 for D (5 bases). CDR1 and CDR2 (germline): MNHNS, SASEGT. V shed 4 bases and J shed 0 bases, with 10 bases lying between them. The CDR3 totals 15 residues. CDR3 DNA: TGTGCCAGCAGTGGGACTTACAGCTCCTACAATGAGCAGTTCTTC. As protein: CASSGTYSSYNEQFF.

The chain uses TRBV18 and TRBJ1-6, with 10 bases aligning to TRBD1. The CDR3 consists of 16 residues. The germline V gene encodes CDR1 KGHSH and CDR2 LQKENI. The V segment lost 6 bases and the J segment 5 bases; nucleotides outside the gene matches: 7. CDR3 region: CASSPSTGGNNSPLHF. In nucleotides, the CDR3 is TGTGCCAGCTCTCCCTCGACAGGGGGCAATAATTCACCCCTCCACTTT.

The chain has TRBV13 and TRBJ2-5, with a tentative D call TRBD1 (6 bases). Trimming pared 9 bases from V and 4 bases from J, leaving 15 bases between. CDR3 length: 13 residues. In germline, CDR1 is PRHDT, CDR2 FYEKMQ (reference sequence). CDR3 residues: CASQQGTAETQYF. In DNA, the CDR3 is TGTGCCAGTCAGCAGGGGACCGCAGAGACCCAGTACTTC.

The gene calls are TRBV6-5 and TRBJ2-5; the D is unclear. The DNA end is a closer match to TRBJ2-7, so the J assignment may be wrong. The CDR3 runs 13 residues. Germline V gene data show CDR1 as MNHEY and CDR2 as SVGAGI. CDR3 protein: CASSYSGLYEQYF. In DNA form, the CDR3 reads TGTGCCAGCAGTTACAGTGGTCTCTACGAGCAGTACTTC.

The chain links TRBV19 to TRBJ1-1; D not certain. Germline assignment: CDR1 LNHDA and CDR2 SQIVND (reference sequence). Trimming left V 0 bases short and J 0 bases short, with 8 bases between. The CDR3 spans 15 residues. The CDR3 loop reads CASSIEAVMNTEAFF. DNA of the CDR3: TGTGCCAGTAGTATAGAGGCAGTTATGAACACTGAAGCTTTCTTT. The variable domain in full, with the rest retrieved from reference TRBV19 and TRBJ1-1, is DGGITQSPKYLFRKEGQNVTLSCEQNLNHDAMYWYRQDPGQGLRLIYYSQIVNDFQKGDIAEGYSVSREKKESFPLTVTSAQKNPTAFYLCASSIEAVMNTEAFFGQGTRLTVV.

The chain uses TRBV6-1 and TRBJ2-1; possibly TRBD2 for D (6 bases). With 6 bases removed from V and 2 bases from J, the gap between germline ends came to 14 bases. This CDR3 region has 15 residues. Germline values: CDR1 MNHNS, CDR2 SASEGT. CDR3 loop: CASSPNGEAYNEQFF. The CDR3 DNA is TGTGCCAGCAGCCCTAATGGGGAGGCCTACAATGAGCAGTTCTTC.

The chain joins TRBV19 to TRBJ2-4; 8 nucleotides match TRBD2. Trimming cost V 8 bases and J 5 bases; bases outside gene matches: 8. The length of the CDR3 is 14 residues. The germline CDR1 and CDR2 sequences are LNHDA and SQIVND (reference sequence). CDR3 amino acids: CASGRGGRENIQYF. For the CDR3, the DNA is TGTGCCAGTGGCCGCGGGGGGCGCGAAAACATTCAGTACTTC.

This clone appeared a few times. This sequence joins TRBV7-2 and TRBJ2-5, with TRBD2 matching 12 bases. Per the germline V gene, CDR1 is SGHTA and CDR2 is FQGNSA. The CDR3 spans 18 residues. The V segment lost 5 bases and the J segment 2 bases; nucleotides outside the gene matches: 12. The chain's CDR3 is CASSAGTRGLAGQETQYF. DNA of the CDR3: TGTGCCAGCAGCGCAGGAACGCGAGGACTAGCGGGACAAGAGACCCAGTACTTC.

DNA of the CDR3: TGCGCCAGCAGCCAAGATAGTCGGAGCGGGATAGCTTGGGAGCAGTACTTC. This sequence encodes CASSQDSRSGIAWEQYF. The chain uses TRBV4-1 and TRBJ2-7; TRBD2 matches 7 bases. Trimming cost V 0 bases and J 7 bases; bases outside gene matches: 15. Germline V gives CDR1 MGHRA, CDR2 YSYEKL. The CDR3 is 17 amino acids.

This chain joins TRBV11-2 and TRBJ2-7; 7 positions agree with TRBD1. This CDR3 contains 16 residues. Germline loops: CDR1 SGHAT, CDR2 FQNNGV. V gave up 3 bases and J gave up 2 bases; unmatched junction bases: 10. This CDR3 reads CASSFSVHRGPYEQYF. The CDR3 DNA reads as TGTGCCAGCAGCTTCTCTGTTCACAGGGGACCCTACGAGCAGTACTTC.

This clone came up a few times. This chain uses TRBV19 with TRBJ2-1; the D gene is possibly TRBD1 (5 bases). Trimming left V 5 bases short and J 5 bases short, with 13 bases between. This CDR3 has 14 amino acids. Germline V CDR1 and CDR2: LNHDA, SQIVND (reference sequence). CDR3 in amino acids: CASSPGMPHNEQFF. CDR3 DNA sequence: TGTGCCAGTAGTCCAGGGATGCCGCACAATGAGCAGTTCTTC.

This chain uses TRBV6-1 with TRBJ1-5; 9 positions agree with TRBD1. The V gene end was trimmed by 3 bases and the J gene end by 0 bases; junction bases not matched to a gene: 3. Germline V lookup: CDR1 MNHNS, CDR2 SASEGT. This CDR3 region has 16 residues. The CDR3, as DNA: TGTGCCAGCAGTGATGGGACAGGGTATAGCAATCAGCCCCAGCATTTT. Amino acids: CASSDGTGYSNQPQHF.

The chain has TRBV6-5 and TRBJ1-4; D gene ambiguous. CDR3 length: 14 residues. Germline V CDR1 and CDR2: MNHEY, SVGAGI. V dropped 6 bases and J dropped 8 bases, with 16 bases sitting between them. The CDR3 sequence is CASRKTGEREKLFF. The CDR3 region has the DNA TGTGCCAGCAGGAAAACCGGAGAAAGGGAAAAACTGTTTTTT.

This clone was seen once. V gene TRBV18 combines with J gene TRBJ2-7; D might be TRBD2 (6 bases). V was shortened by 2 bases and J by 6 bases, with 11 bases between the two germline ends. Germline V gene lookup returns CDR1 KGHSH and CDR2 LQKENI. The CDR3 loop spans 13 amino acids. CDR3: CASSPAVSGEQYF. The CDR3 nucleotides read TGTGCCAGCTCACCAGCAGTTAGCGGCGAGCAGTACTTC.

This chain uses TRBV6-5 with TRBJ2-7; the match to TRBD2 covers 9 bases. The germline V gene has CDR1 MNHEY and CDR2 SVGAGI. The V gene end was trimmed by 4 bases and the J gene end by 0 bases; junction bases not matched to a gene: 4. This CDR3 is 15 amino acids long. CDR3 DNA: TGTGCCAGCAGTTTAGATAGCGGGAGCTCCTACGAGCAGTACTTC. Residues: CASSLDSGSSYEQYF.

V gene TRBV6-1 combines with J gene TRBJ2-2, with 12 bases fitting TRBD2. Germline V gives CDR1 MNHNS, CDR2 SASEGT. This CDR3 spans 15 amino acids. The J segment lost 6 bases and the V segment lost 9 bases, leaving 8 bases of the junction unmatched. As DNA, the CDR3 is TGTGCCAGTCTACTAGCGGGAGGTAGCGCCGGGGAGCTGTTTTTT. Translated, it gives CASLLAGGSAGELFF.

This chain uses TRBV25-1 with TRBJ1-1, with TRBD1 as a possible D gene (5 bases). Trimming took off 3 bases at V and 4 bases at J, with 15 bases between the two ends. The germline gives CDR1 MGHDK, CDR2 SYGVNS. CDR3 size: 15 residues. CDR3 coding DNA: TGTGCCAGCAGTGAGATCGGGGGGAAAAGCACTGAAGCTTTCTTT. It codes for CASSEIGGKSTEAFF.